This T cell receptor beta chain was captured by sequencing in a study of T cells in localized non-small cell lung cancer. Produced via immunoSEQ multiplex PCR; TCRdb's table is partial and in-frame only. Counted here are about 28,000 clones, about 91% occurring once; the ten biggest clones make up roughly 28%. Regarding the study as a whole: A median of around 60 clones ranked among the top 100 in tumor appeared in adjacent lung.

Notes on this clone: Its antigen is unidentified.

This CDR3 is 15 amino acids long. Germline loops: CDR1 LNHDA, CDR2 SQIVND (reference sequence). V gave up 5 bases and J gave up 4 bases; unmatched junction bases: 5. This chain joins TRBV19 and TRBJ2-2, with TRBD1 identical over 9 bases. This sequence was found in a female donor older than 55 with stage I lung adenocarcinoma. Sequenced here: peripheral blood, sampled before any cancer treatment. As DNA, the CDR3 is TGTGCCAGTAGTCCATCGACAGGGGGCACCGGGGAGCTGTTTTTT. As protein: CASSPSTGGTGELFF.